This entry describes one TCR beta chain. This clone was seen more than once but under ten times. Its antigen is unknown. Base quality data are lacking; no much larger clone is found one base away. The entry originates in a study of T cell repertoires in ileal Crohn's disease (dated by TCRdb to the late 2010s). Some background on the complete study: The median duration of disease was 7.9 years, and at the time of surgery around 35% of patients were active smokers. Surgery was performed for a complication in all patients, with stricturing disease in roughly 60% and penetrating disease in approximately 40%. Roughly half of the patients were given postoperative therapy, with ten to twelve receiving thiopurines and over 15 receiving anti-TNF agents. The TCR repertoire was analysed in 50 to 70 patients with Crohn's disease drawn from a prospective multicentre cohort. Running in parallel with the study was a multicentre cohort set up to find predictors of early endoscopic recurrence following ileocolonic resection. Endoscopic postoperative recurrence was defined as a Rutgeerts score above i0. The study sequenced fewer than 200 mucosal samples from around 57 patients, taken at several locations on the surgical specimen and at postoperative endoscopy.

Findings and caveats that apply to the study as a whole: A significantly higher proportion of clonal expansions was observed in active smokers at surgery than in non-smokers (about 25% vs 20%, p=0.02). Higher percentages of high-frequency clones at the time of surgery were linked to endoscopic recurrence, and every patient with clonality above 26.8% (18/57) had recurrence. Mucosal CD4 and CD8 T cells were sorted and sequenced only in a subgroup of patients, whose size was not stated. More high-frequency clones were carried by sorted CD8 T cells than by CD4 T cells, suggesting that mucosal expansions were mainly CD8.

Around 550 nanograms of biopsy DNA per sample were submitted for commercial TCRB immunosequencing. Adaptive Biotechnology amplified the CDR3 regions from genomic DNA with a two-step multiplex PCR designed to control amplification bias. Primers covering every V and J gene segment were used in the first PCR, while barcodes and Illumina adapters were added in the second PCR. CDR3 libraries were sequenced using an Illumina instrument. Per the authors' processing: Vendor-provided pipelines were combined with custom analysis of raw data in R/Bioconductor under R version 3.3.0. Clonality, which ranges from 0 to 1, was calculated as the inverse of the normalised Shannon entropy across all productive clones. The repertoire share taken up by the top 100 clones defined high-frequency clones, and only clones that passed a 95% confidence test were kept. The Simpson index measured repertoire diversity, and the Morisita-Horn index measured overlap between samples. TCRdb took over this immuneACCESS table, retaining in-frame rearrangements with V and J assigned. Such tables are incomplete; in checked studies, under half of the missing clones stem from an unresolved V gene, and the remainder is unexplained. Clone size and V and J calls were adopted from that table, with D and trimming inferred from the DNA. For this sample there are some 17,000 clones; 72% appear just once. About 5.3% of the sample goes to the ten largest clones.

For CDR1 and CDR2, the germline V gene lists SGDLS and YYNGEE. The CDR3 sequence holds 15 residues, the cysteine and phenylalanine included. The only DNA kept is the CDR3, 45 bases in frame from the first base. For this chain, trimming is 0 bases at the V end and 5 bases at the J end, and the number of junction bases without a gene match is 5. Adults with ileal or ileocolonic Crohn's disease for whom ileocolonic resection was indicated were considered eligible. Whole ileal mucosal biopsies were kept frozen at -80 degrees C prior to DNA extraction. A TRizol-based method was used to extract genomic DNA from the frozen whole biopsies, and the DNA was quantified with a NanoDrop 2000 spectrophotometer.

Sequenced: ileal tissue. The receptor was derived from an adult with Crohn's disease. The sequence joins TRBV9 to TRBJ2-5; 9 nucleotides in the junction match TRBD2. The CDR3 reads CASSVDSGRGETQYF. The nucleotide sequence reads as follows: TGTGCCAGCAGCGTAGATAGCGGGAGAGGTGAGACCCAGTACTTC.